This T cell receptor beta chain was sequenced for a study of CD8 T cells in ankylosing spondylitis listed by TCRdb under 2017. Study-wide context: The study profiled T cell receptor beta repertoires in healthy donors and ankylosing spondylitis patients to find disease-linked TCR variants. Samples of peripheral blood were taken, and for ankylosing spondylitis patients, synovial fluid was collected as well. The whole study cohort included some 100 healthy donors and about two dozen ankylosing spondylitis patients. The research as a whole found: The disease-linked clones were reported as significantly enriched in matched synovial fluid samples from ankylosing spondylitis patients. A TCR beta motif of several highly homologous amino acid variants appeared characteristic of blood from ankylosing spondylitis patients. The disease-linked clones showed a CD8+ phenotype and occurred at relatively low frequencies in peripheral blood. Some motif variants were previously reported in synovial fluid and blood of reactive arthritis patients, suggesting common disease-initiation mechanisms.

Taken from the germline V gene, the CDR1 and CDR2 loops are SGHAT and FQNNGV. The CDR3 contains 13 residues, cysteine and phenylalanine counted. The sequence is cut down to CDR3 DNA, 39 bases in frame from base 1. V and J are truncated by 1 base and 7 bases respectively, leaving an intervening sequence of 10 bases. This clonotype was detected a few times. Which antigen it targets is not known. Per-nucleotide qualities are absent, and no much larger clonotype sits a single base away. The sequencing machine was an Illumina HiSeq 2500. Quantitative 5'-RACE with molecular barcodes was the method used to prepare the TCR beta libraries. The authors' analysis ran thus. A new computational method, built on a probabilistic model of VDJ rearrangement, was used to identify disease-linked TCR variants. The public reads were reanalyzed by TCRdb: fastp trimming at Q25, MiXCR alignment, in-frame beta chains only. Under each unique CDR3 protein, matching rows form one entry showing the most common genes and DNA. The V and J calls and clone size are TCRdb's, not the authors'. The sample records approximately 500,000 distinct CDR3 sequences, 10% to 15% of which are singletons. Of the sample, approximately 6.3% is held by the ten largest clones.

Sequencing used blood, either unsorted or a sorted T cell fraction (not recorded which). This sequence was found in a male donor with ankylosing spondylitis. The V gene is TRBV11-2 and the J gene is TRBJ2-5; confidence is insufficient to name the D gene. The bases read TGTGCCAGCAGCTTAGTCCCCCCGGGGACCCAGTACTTC. Translated, it gives CASSLVPPGTQYF.